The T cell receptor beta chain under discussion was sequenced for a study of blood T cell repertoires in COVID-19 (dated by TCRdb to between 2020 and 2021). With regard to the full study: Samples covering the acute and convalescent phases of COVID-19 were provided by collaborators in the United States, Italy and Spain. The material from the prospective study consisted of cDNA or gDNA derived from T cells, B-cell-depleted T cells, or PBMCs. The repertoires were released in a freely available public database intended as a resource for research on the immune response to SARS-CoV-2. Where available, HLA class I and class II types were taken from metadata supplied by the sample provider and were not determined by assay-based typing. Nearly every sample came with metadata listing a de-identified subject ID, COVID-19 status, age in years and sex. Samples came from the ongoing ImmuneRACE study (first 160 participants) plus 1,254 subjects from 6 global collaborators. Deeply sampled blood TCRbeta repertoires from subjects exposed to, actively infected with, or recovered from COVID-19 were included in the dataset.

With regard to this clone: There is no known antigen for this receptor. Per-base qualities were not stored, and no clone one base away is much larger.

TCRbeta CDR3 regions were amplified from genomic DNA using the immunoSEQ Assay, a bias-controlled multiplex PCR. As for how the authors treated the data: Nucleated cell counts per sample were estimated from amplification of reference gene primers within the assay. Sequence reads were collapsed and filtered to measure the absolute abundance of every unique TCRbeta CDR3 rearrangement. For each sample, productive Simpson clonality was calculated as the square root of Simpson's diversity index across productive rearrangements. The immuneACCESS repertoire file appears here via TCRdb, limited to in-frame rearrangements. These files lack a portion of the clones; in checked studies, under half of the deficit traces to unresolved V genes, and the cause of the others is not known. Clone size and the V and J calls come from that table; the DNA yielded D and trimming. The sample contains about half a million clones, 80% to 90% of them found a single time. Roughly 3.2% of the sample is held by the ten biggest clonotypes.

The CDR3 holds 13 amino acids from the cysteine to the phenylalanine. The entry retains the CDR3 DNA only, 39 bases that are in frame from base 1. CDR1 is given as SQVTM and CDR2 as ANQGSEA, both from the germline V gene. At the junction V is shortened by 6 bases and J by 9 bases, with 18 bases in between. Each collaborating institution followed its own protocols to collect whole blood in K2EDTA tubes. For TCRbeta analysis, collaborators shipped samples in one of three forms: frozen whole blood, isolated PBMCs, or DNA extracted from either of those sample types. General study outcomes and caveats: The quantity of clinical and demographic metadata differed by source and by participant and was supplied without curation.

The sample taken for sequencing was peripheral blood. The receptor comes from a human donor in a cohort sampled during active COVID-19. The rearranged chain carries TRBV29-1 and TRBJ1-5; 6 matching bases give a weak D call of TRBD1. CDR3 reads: CSVNGGSGTPQHF. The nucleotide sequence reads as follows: TGCAGCGTGAATGGGGGCTCGGGAACGCCCCAGCATTTT.